The clone carrying this T cell receptor (beta chain) appeared a few times. The sample originates from a study of regulatory T cells in long-lasting Graves disease. Trimming stripped 0 bases from V and 0 bases from J, with 12 bases between. The length of the CDR3 is 16 residues. Germline V CDR1 and CDR2: SGHRS, YFSETQ. For TCR beta, libraries came from iRepertoire HTBI primers and Arm-PCR of CDR3 regions. In TCRdb, the multiplex PCR reads were re-called with MiXCR into one record per CDR3 protein. The repertoire includes around 480,000 distinct CDR3 sequences, about 15% of them detected once, and around 25% sits in the top ten. As for time point: newly diagnosed GD, antithyroid drugs for less than 3 months. RNA isolated from PBMCs was used to make the TCR library. These data were also filed under a second study, of T cells in Graves' hyperthyroidism and ophthalmopathy.

The sample here was peripheral blood mononuclear cells (PBMCs), taken at new diagnosis, from a patient treated with antithyroid drugs. This sequence was found in a woman aged 35-65 years with Graves disease. This sequence joins TRBV5-1 and TRBJ1-1, with D maybe TRBD1 (6 bases). CDR3 coding DNA: TGCGCCAGCAGCTTGGAACAGGGTGTAATGAACACTGAAGCTTTCTTT. This encodes CASSLEQGVMNTEAFF.